Below, one T cell receptor (beta chain) is given with its context. Libraries were prepared by immunoSEQ multiplex PCR; TCRdb keeps only in-frame clonotypes and omits some of them. The sample includes more than 300,000 clones, 87% of them seen just once. The sample is drawn from a study of blood T cell repertoires in COVID-19. The wider study: T cells, B-cell-depleted T cells, or PBMCs provided the cDNA or gDNA that served as material.

The germline CDR1 and CDR2 sequences are SGHKS and YYEKEE (reference sequence). The CDR3 extends over 15 amino acids. V gave up 0 bases and J gave up 4 bases, with 14 bases separating them. Specimen: PBMCs or T cells enriched from blood (not recorded which). This chain links TRBV5-5 with TRBJ2-7, with D perhaps TRBD2 (6 bases). The origin of this receptor is a man aged 40-49 years in a cohort exposed to, infected with or recovered from COVID-19 (not recorded which). CDR3 protein: CASSLALARAYEQYF. The CDR3 DNA sequence: TGTGCCAGCAGCTTGGCCCTAGCGAGGGCTTACGAGCAGTACTTC. Complete variable domain (other parts from reference TRBV5-5 and TRBJ2-7): DAGVTQSPTHLIKTRGQQVTLRCSPISGHKSVSWYQQVLGQGPQFIFQYYEKEERGRGNFPDRFSARQFPNYSSELNVNALLLGDSALYLCASSLALARAYEQYFGPGTRLTVT.